By share, the clone carrying this T cell receptor (beta chain) counts as medium-sized. Its target is not known. TRB rearrangements spanning V, D and J were amplified using mixed TRB-A/B primers. TCRdb analysed the multiplex PCR reads with MiXCR anew, one entry per CDR3 protein. This table holds roughly 1,200 distinct CDR3 sequences, about 26% found once. V dropped 8 bases and J dropped 8 bases, with 14 bases sitting between them. The CDR3 length is 12 residues. Germline loops: CDR1 LNHDA, CDR2 SQIVND (reference sequence). The data are from a study of T cell repertoires in aging, cancer and after chemotherapy. Study at large: Donors were grouped into six age bands spanning 30 or younger through 70 or older.

Peripheral blood genomic DNA, not sorted cells or RNA, was the template. Study-wide results and limits: Healthy donors lost TCR diversity with age mainly through richness, cancer patients through richness and evenness.

The receptor was isolated from a human donor with a blood cancer. This sequence joins TRBV19 and TRBJ2-3, with D possibly TRBD1 on 5 matching bases. The sample consisted of blood. The CDR3 DNA sequence: TGTGCCAGTGCCCCACGTCAGGGTACGCAGTATTTT. Encoded protein: CASAPRQGTQYF.